The present entry profiles one T cell receptor (beta chain) with its context. As yet, its antigen is unknown. This sample was taken from a study of OX40 agonist ivuxolimab in advanced cancers. Looking at the study overall: Age averaged 60 years (range roughly 23 to 90), and just over 80% were male. One patient with hepatocellular carcinoma and two with cutaneous melanoma, three in all, had partial responses.

Repertoires were generated with immunoSEQ multiplex PCR, while TCRdb's copy carries only in-frame clones and drops some. The data contain about 62,000 clones, approximately 89% of them singletons. V lost 4 bases and J 1 base, leaving 5 bases between the germline ends. Per the germline V gene, CDR1 is MNHEY and CDR2 is SVGAGI. The CDR3 length is 12 residues. Study observations and caveats: Still undetermined is the antigen specificity of the expanded peripheral T cells.

The sequence was obtained from an adult with an advanced solid tumor such as melanoma, head and neck, liver or kidney cancer. The sample was CD4+ or CD8+ T cells sorted from blood, taken in a trial of the OX40 agonist ivuxolimab. This sequence joins TRBV6-5 and TRBJ2-7; D is uncertain. CDR3 sequence (DNA): TGTGCCAGCAGTTTTACTTCCTACGAGCAGTACTTC. It specifies CASSFTSYEQYF.